Listed below are T cell receptor beta chains from one sample, sequenced in a study of cytomegalovirus exposure and HLA in healthy donors. Assay used: immunoSEQ multiplex PCR; TCRdb lists only in-frame clones, some missing. The top ten hold approximately 1.3% of the sample, which has 90,000 to 110,000 clones, around 84% seen once. The sequencing input was PBMCs. The origin of the receptors is a man aged 25 to 40 in good health and CMV-seronegative. CDR3s include the opening cysteine and the closing phenylalanine or tryptophan. A D gene is named only where the DNA matches it firmly. Size is omitted from some rows. Given values are once, few, many or a class for expanded clones.

clone size	J gene	V gene	D gene	CDR3 DNA	CDR3 protein
-	TRBJ2-7	TRBV15	-	TGTGCCACCAGCAGAGTAACAGGCGCCTACGAGCAGTACTTC	CATSRVTGAYEQYF
-	TRBJ1-2	TRBV7-9	-	TGTGCCAGCAGCTTAGCCGCGCTATTAGGAAAGGGGCCGGGCGGCTACACCTTC	CASSLAALLGKGPGGYTF
-	TRBJ2-3	TRBV6-1	TRBD1	TGTGCCAGCAGTTTTGGACAGGGGGGCACAGATACGCAGTATTTT	CASSFGQGGTDTQYF
few	TRBJ2-2	TRBV7-9	TRBD2	TGTGCCAGCAGCCAAGGTGGGGGACTAGCCACCGGGGAGCTGTTTTTT	CASSQGGGLATGELFF
-	TRBJ2-2	TRBV4-3	-	TGCGCCAGCAGCCGAGGCTTACAGGGCTCCCGATCTTTCGGGGAGCTGTTTTTT	CASSRGLQGSRSFGELFF
-	TRBJ1-5	TRBV28	TRBD1	TGTGCCAGCAGGACGGGACAGGGAGGCAATCAGCCCCAGCATTTT	CASRTGQGGNQPQHF
-	TRBJ1-6	TRBV27	-	TGTGCCAGCAGTTTCTCGAGCTCCTATAATTCACCCCTCCACTTT	CASSFSSSYNSPLHF
few	TRBJ2-2	TRBV19	TRBD1	TGTGCCAGCCACACAGGGGACACCGGGGAGCTGTTTTTT	CASHTGDTGELFF
-	TRBJ1-2	TRBV4-1	-	TGCGCCATACGCCGGGTTTTCTATGGCTACACCTTC	CAIRRVFYGYTF
few	TRBJ1-1	TRBV9	TRBD1	TGTGCCAGCAGCGTAGTCGGAGGGACAGGGATTATGAACACTGAAGCTTTCTTT	CASSVVGGTGIMNTEAFF
once	TRBJ1-2	TRBV5-4	-	TGTGCCAGCAGCTTGGCGGACAGACGCCGATATGGCTACACCTTC	CASSLADRRRYGYTF
few	TRBJ1-5	TRBV21-1	-	TGTGCCAGCAGCGGTGGACAGCCCGAAAGCAATCAGCCCCAGCATTTT	CASSGGQPESNQPQHF
once	TRBJ1-2	TRBV29-1	-	TGCAGCGTTGGTTATAACTATGGCTACACCTTC	CSVGYNYGYTF
-	TRBJ2-7	TRBV29-1	-	TGCAGCGTTGAATCCCAAACGTGGAGACTATCAACGTCGCGGCAGTACTTC	CSVESQTWRLSTSRQYF
-	TRBJ2-7	TRBV28	-	TGTGCCAGCAGTTTATTGCGGGAAGGGTACGAGCAGTACTTC	CASSLLREGYEQYF
-	TRBJ2-1	TRBV5-1	-	TGCGCCAGCAGCTTGGTTCGTAGCGGCAATGAGCAGTTCTTC	CASSLVRSGNEQFF
-	TRBJ1-1	TRBV10-3	-	TGTGCCATCAGTGAGATCCGGAACACTGAAGCTTTCTTT	CAISEIRNTEAFF
-	TRBJ2-7	TRBV7-9	TRBD1	TGTGCCAGCAGCTTAGGGTCTTCAGGGGGCGGTTCCTACGAGCAGTACTTC	CASSLGSSGGGSYEQYF
once	TRBJ2-7	TRBV4-1	TRBD2	TGCGCCAGCAGCCAAGGAGCGGGAGTCGCTCACGAGCAGTACTTC	CASSQGAGVAHEQYF
-	TRBJ2-7	TRBV27	TRBD1	TGTGCCAGCAAACTACAGGGGGCACCTAGGGAGCAGTACTTC	CASKLQGAPREQYF
-	TRBJ1-3	TRBV10-3	-	TGTGCCATTCATCCCCTAAATGGAAACACCATATATTTT	CAIHPLNGNTIYF
-	TRBJ2-7	TRBV5-4	-	TGTGCCAGCAGCTTGCAAGGGGCGATTAACTACGAGCAGTACTTC	CASSLQGAINYEQYF
few	TRBJ2-7	TRBV29-1	TRBD1	TGCAGCGTTGGCAGGGGGAACTACGAGCAGTACTTC	CSVGRGNYEQYF
-	TRBJ2-3	TRBV9	TRBD2	TGTGCCAGCAGCTTAACGATAGCGGGGCGGGACCCAGATACGCAGTATTTT	CASSLTIAGRDPDTQYF
-	TRBJ1-1	TRBV5-1	-	TGCGCCAGCAGCTTGGGACACTTGAACACTGAAGCTTTCTTT	CASSLGHLNTEAFF
-	TRBJ1-5	TRBV10-3	TRBD1	TGTGCCATCAGTGAGAATTACAGGGGTGATCAGCCCCAGCATTTT	CAISENYRGDQPQHF
-	TRBJ1-5	TRBV10-3	-	TGTGCCATCAGTGAGTCCCCGACAGGAGGCAATCAGCCCCAGCATTTT	CAISESPTGGNQPQHF
-	TRBJ2-1	TRBV6-5	TRBD2	TGTGCCAGCAGTTACTCGACGGCGGGGGTCCAGAATGAGCAGTTCTTC	CASSYSTAGVQNEQFF
-	TRBJ2-7	TRBV28	TRBD2	TGTGCCAGCAGTTTAACTGCGGGAGGTATATACGAGCAGTACTTC	CASSLTAGGIYEQYF
-	TRBJ1-2	TRBV27	TRBD1	TGTGCCAGCAGTTTATATGGGGGACAGTATGGCTACACCTTC	CASSLYGGQYGYTF
-	TRBJ2-3	TRBV28	TRBD1	TGTGCCAGCAGTCAACGGGACAGGGGGCCAGATACGCAGTATTTT	CASSQRDRGPDTQYF
-	TRBJ2-5	TRBV29-1	-	TGCAGCGTTGCTTGGACATATTCTCAAGAGACCCAGTACTTC	CSVAWTYSQETQYF
-	TRBJ2-2	TRBV21-1	-	TGTGCCAGCACCCCCGGGAGCGGGGCCGGGGAGCTGTTTTTT	CASTPGSGAGELFF
-	TRBJ2-1	TRBV6-6	TRBD1	TGTGCCAGCAGTCCTACAGGGGGCGCTGGCTACAATGAGCAGTTCTTC	CASSPTGGAGYNEQFF
-	TRBJ1-2	TRBV19	TRBD1	TGTGCCAGTAGGGGGACAGGGAAGGACTATGGCTACACCTTC	CASRGTGKDYGYTF
-	TRBJ1-1	TRBV5-8	-	TGTGCCAGCAGCTTGGTACGTGGGCCTGAAGCTTTCTTT	CASSLVRGPEAFF
once	TRBJ1-1	TRBV15	-	TGTGCCACCAGCAGAGACCGGGTGAACACTGAAGCTTTCTTT	CATSRDRVNTEAFF
-	TRBJ1-2	TRBV27	TRBD1	TGTGCCAGCAGTCCCGGGACAGGGACCTATGGCTACACCTTC	CASSPGTGTYGYTF
-	TRBJ2-2	TRBV30	TRBD2	TGTGCCTGGCGATCACTAGCGGGAGCCGGGGAGCTGTTTTTT	CAWRSLAGAGELFF
few	TRBJ2-1	TRBV9	TRBD2	TGTGCCAGCAGCGTAGCGGGGGGGGGCTATGAGCAGTTCTTC	CASSVAGGGYEQFF
-	TRBJ2-4	TRBV27	-	TGTGCCAGCAGTTTAGCGCTCGGTAGAAAAACGAAAGCCAAAAACATTCAGTACTTC	CASSLALGRKTKAKNIQYF
-	TRBJ2-2	TRBV19	-	TGTGCCAGTAGTATCGCACAGAACACCGGGGAGCTGTTTTTT	CASSIAQNTGELFF
-	TRBJ1-2	TRBV5-6	-	TGTGCCAGCAGCCCAAAACCGACTTTGAGCTATGGCTACACCTTC	CASSPKPTLSYGYTF
-	TRBJ2-1	TRBV27	TRBD2	TGTGCCAGCAGTTTAAGGACTAGCGGGGTTTACAATGAGCAGTTCTTC	CASSLRTSGVYNEQFF
-	TRBJ1-5	TRBV4-1	-	TGCGCCAGCAGCCAAGAACAGGTCGGCAATCAGCCCCAGCATTTT	CASSQEQVGNQPQHF
few	TRBJ2-1	TRBV7-9	-	TGTGCCAGCAGCTTAGCCCAGCTAGGGGATGAGCAGTTCTTC	CASSLAQLGDEQFF
-	TRBJ1-5	TRBV19	-	TGTGCCAGTAGTAACCGGGAAAGCAATCAGCCCCAGCATTTT	CASSNRESNQPQHF
-	TRBJ1-4	TRBV5-1	TRBD1	TGCGCCAGCAGCCTACAGGGGTTTAATGAAAAACTGTTTTTT	CASSLQGFNEKLFF
-	TRBJ2-1	TRBV5-1	-	TGCGCCAGCAGCGAGACCAGGGAGCAGTTCTTC	CASSETREQFF
-	TRBJ2-1	TRBV9	TRBD2	TGTGCCAGCAGCGTAGAACTAGCGGTAAACAATGAGCAGTTCTTC	CASSVELAVNNEQFF
-	TRBJ1-4	TRBV7-2	-	TGTGCCAGCAGCGCCGAGGTATTTGAAAAACTGTTTTTT	CASSAEVFEKLFF
-	TRBJ2-5	TRBV5-4	-	TGTGCCAGCAGCAGCGGACAGCACCAAGAGACCCAGTACTTC	CASSSGQHQETQYF
-	TRBJ2-3	TRBV5-1	TRBD2	TGCGCCAGCAGCTCACGGAGGACTAGCGGGGGGGAAAGCACAGATACGCAGTATTTT	CASSSRRTSGGESTDTQYF
-	TRBJ2-1	TRBV6-5	-	TGTGCCAGCAGTGAAGCTTCTATCCATGAGCAGTTCTTC	CASSEASIHEQFF
few	TRBJ2-3	TRBV27	-	TGTGCCAGCAGTTTATCTTTCAGAGATACGCAGTATTTT	CASSLSFRDTQYF
-	TRBJ2-3	TRBV19	TRBD1	TGTGCCAGTAGTATGAGAGGACAGGGTAGCACAGATACGCAGTATTTT	CASSMRGQGSTDTQYF
few	TRBJ2-7	TRBV11-2	-	TGTGCCAGCAGCTCAAAGGCCTCGGGGTACGAGCAGTACTTC	CASSSKASGYEQYF